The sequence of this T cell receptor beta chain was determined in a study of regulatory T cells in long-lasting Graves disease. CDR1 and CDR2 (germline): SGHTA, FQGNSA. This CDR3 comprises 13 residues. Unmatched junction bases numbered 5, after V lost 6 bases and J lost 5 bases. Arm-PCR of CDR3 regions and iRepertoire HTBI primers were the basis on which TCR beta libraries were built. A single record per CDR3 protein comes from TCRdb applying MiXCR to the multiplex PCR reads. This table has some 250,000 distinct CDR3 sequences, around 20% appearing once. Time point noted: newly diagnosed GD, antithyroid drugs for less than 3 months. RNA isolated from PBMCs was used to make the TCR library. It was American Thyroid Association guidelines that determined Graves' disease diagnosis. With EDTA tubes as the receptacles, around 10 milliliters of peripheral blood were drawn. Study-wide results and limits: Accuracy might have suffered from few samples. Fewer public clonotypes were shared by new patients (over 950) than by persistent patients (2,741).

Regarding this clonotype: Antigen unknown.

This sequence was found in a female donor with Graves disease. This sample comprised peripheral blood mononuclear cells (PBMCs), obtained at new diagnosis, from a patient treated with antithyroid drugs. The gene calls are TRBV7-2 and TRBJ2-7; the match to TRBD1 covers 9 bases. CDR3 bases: TGTGCCAGCAGTAGGGACAGGGTGAACGAGCAGTACTTC. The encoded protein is CASSRDRVNEQYF.